This T cell receptor beta chain was recovered during a study of shared clonotypes between healthy human individuals. Regarding the study as a whole: Memory subsets had estimated richness that was generally smaller than that of naive subsets.

Selected positively for CCR7 and CD45RO-negative, naive CD8 cells excluded terminally differentiated effector memory CD45RA+ cells. Each subset's genomic DNA was split evenly across several immunoSEQ plates. Generated by immunoSEQ multiplex PCR, the TCRdb table keeps only in-frame clones and is missing some. The sample has roughly 590,000 clones, about 95% seen once. CDR1 and CDR2 (germline): SGHAT, FQNNGV. V was clipped by 7 bases and J by 4 bases; unmatched bases: 18. The CDR3 runs to 18 residues. Notes on this clone: The antigen is not known.

The TCR comes from a woman in her twenties or thirties in good health. Sequencing was performed on naive CD8+ T cells sorted from blood. The gene calls are TRBV11-2 and TRBJ2-1; 8 positions match TRBD2. The CDR3 sequence: CASTPGTSFGRGYNEQFF. In DNA, the CDR3 is TGTGCCAGCACCCCGGGGACTAGTTTCGGTCGTGGATACAATGAGCAGTTCTTC.